This TCR beta chain appears in the sequencing data of a study of T-cell memory formation after mild COVID-19. Whole-study context: TCR clusters mostly belonged to single donors.

The study's findings and limits: Researchers found some responding clones in pre-infection memory, a sign that cross-reactive memory joined.

CDR1 is SGDLS, CDR2 YYNGEE, per germline. V dropped 3 bases and J dropped 3; count of bases not matched to a gene: 1. The CDR3 runs to 16 residues. TCRdb re-called the 5' RACE reads through MiXCR, storing one row per CDR3 protein. The sample lists about 210,000 distinct CDR3 sequences, 27% occurring once. This clonotype has just a few counts. Antigen specificity is unknown. The specimen sequenced was PBMCs or a T cell subset sorted from them (not recorded which). This TCR derives from an adult woman who had mild COVID-19 (a few samples of this study predate the infection). Cell type and time point are not known. The chain links TRBV9 to TRBJ2-1; TRBD2 matches 15 bases. CDR3 sequence: CASSAGLAGGYNEQFF. The DNA of the CDR3 is TGTGCCAGCAGCGCGGGACTAGCGGGAGGCTACAATGAGCAGTTCTTC.